This T cell receptor (beta chain) was observed in a study of beta chain features in type 1 diabetes. General study points: Sequencing the cDNA could make cells with high TCR expression show up more than they should. Patients with type 1 diabetes showed fewer VDJ junction insertions and more deletions. TCRB CDR3s were moderately but significantly shorter in Type 1 diabetes patients in all four CD4+ subsets.

The ends were cut back, 5 bases at V and 6 bases at J, with 17 bases in the middle. The germline V gene has CDR1 SEHNR and CDR2 FQNEAQ (reference sequence). The CDR3 loop spans 14 amino acids. Sorting based on CD45RO/CCR7/CD25/CD127/CD95/CD27 separated CD4+ naive, central memory, regulatory and stem cell-like memory cells. To note about this clone: What it recognizes is unknown.

Isolated RNA was reverse transcribed in full, so expressed TCRB transcripts were sequenced. The table came from immunoSEQ multiplex PCR; TCRdb's copy has only in-frame clones and leaves some out. The sample shows hundreds of thousands of clones, over 25% of them seen only once. The chain employs TRBV7-9 and TRBJ2-7; the D call may be TRBD1 or TRBD2 (5 bases each). Sequencing used naive CD4+ T cells from blood. The receptor was isolated from a man aged 18 to 35 in good health. The CDR3 reads CASSPQSDSGEQYF. The CDR3 nucleotides are TGTGCCAGCAGCCCACAATCCGACAGCGGCGAGCAGTACTTC.